This T cell receptor beta chain was profiled in a study of CD8 T cells in Susac syndrome. The CDR3 totals 14 residues. Germline-derived CDR1 and CDR2 are SQVTM and ANQGSEA. The V segment lost 2 bases and the J segment 7 bases; nucleotides outside the gene matches: 4. Reverse transcription of about 0.45 to 1 ug RNA was performed with random hexamers. In TCRdb, the immunoSEQ multiplex PCR reads were re-called with MiXCR into one record per CDR3 protein. The sample carries over 120,000 distinct CDR3 sequences, 95% recorded once. CD8+ and CD4+ T cells taken from blood had their TCR beta sequenced. This receptor was obtained from a human donor with Susac syndrome. J is TRBJ2-1 and V is TRBV29-1; TRBD2 aligns across 11 bases. What was sequenced was CD4+ T cells from PBMCs. The CDR3 spells CSVESRLAGNEQFF. The CDR3 nucleotides read TGCAGCGTTGAATCGCGACTAGCGGGAAATGAGCAGTTCTTC.